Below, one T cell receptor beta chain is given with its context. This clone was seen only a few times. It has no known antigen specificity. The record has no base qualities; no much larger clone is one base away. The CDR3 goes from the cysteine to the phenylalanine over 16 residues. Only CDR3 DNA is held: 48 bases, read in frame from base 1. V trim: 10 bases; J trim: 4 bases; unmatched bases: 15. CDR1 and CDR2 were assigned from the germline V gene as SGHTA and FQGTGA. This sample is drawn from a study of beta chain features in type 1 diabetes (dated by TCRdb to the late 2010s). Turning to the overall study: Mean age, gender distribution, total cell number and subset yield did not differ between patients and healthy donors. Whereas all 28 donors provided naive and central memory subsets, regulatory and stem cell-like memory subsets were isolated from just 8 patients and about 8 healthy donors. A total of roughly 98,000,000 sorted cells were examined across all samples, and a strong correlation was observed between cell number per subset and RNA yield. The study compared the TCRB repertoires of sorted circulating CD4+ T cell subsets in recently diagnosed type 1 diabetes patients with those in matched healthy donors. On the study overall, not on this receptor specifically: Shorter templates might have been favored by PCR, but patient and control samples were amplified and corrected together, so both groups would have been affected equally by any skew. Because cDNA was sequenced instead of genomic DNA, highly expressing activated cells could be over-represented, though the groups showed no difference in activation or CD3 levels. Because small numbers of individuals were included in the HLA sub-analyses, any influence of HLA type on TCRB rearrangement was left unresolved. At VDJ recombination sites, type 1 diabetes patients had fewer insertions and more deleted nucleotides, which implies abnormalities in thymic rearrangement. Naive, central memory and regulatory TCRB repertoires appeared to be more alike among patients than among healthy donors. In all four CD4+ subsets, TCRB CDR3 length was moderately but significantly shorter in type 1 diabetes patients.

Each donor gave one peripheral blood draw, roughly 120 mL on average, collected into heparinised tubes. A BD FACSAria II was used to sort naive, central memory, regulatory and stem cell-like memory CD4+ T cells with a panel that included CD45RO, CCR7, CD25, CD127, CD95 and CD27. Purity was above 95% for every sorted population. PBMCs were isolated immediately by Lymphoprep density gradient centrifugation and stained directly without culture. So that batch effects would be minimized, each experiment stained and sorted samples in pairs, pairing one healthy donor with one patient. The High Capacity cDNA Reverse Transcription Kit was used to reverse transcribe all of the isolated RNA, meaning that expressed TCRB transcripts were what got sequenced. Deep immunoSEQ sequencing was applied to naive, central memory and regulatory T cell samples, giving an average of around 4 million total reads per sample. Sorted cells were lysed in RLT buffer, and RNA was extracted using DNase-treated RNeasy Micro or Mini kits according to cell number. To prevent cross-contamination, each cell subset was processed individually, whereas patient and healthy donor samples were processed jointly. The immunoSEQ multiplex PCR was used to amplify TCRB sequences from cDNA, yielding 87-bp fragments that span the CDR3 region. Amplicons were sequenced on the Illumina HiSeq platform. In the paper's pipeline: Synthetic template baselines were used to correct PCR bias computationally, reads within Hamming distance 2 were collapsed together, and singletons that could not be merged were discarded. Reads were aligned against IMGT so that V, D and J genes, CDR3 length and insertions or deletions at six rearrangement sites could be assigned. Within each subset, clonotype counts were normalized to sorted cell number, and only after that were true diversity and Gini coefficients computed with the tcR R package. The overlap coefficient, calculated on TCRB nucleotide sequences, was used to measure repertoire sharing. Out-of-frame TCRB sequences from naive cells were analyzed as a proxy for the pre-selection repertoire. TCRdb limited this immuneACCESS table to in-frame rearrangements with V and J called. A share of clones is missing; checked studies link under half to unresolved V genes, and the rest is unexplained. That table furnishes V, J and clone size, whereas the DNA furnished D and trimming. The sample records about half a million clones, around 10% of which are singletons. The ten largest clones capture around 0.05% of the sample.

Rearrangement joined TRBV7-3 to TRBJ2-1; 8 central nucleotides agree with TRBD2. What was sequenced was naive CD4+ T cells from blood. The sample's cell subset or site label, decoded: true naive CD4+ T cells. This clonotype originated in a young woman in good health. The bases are TGTGCCACAGCCTCTTCGGGGACTAGGTCTTACAATGAGCAGTTCTTC. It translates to CATASSGTRSYNEQFF.